The 8 T cell receptor beta chains below were found in one sample sequenced in a study of blood T cell repertoires in COVID-19. Clones were read by immunoSEQ multiplex PCR, and TCRdb kept only the in-frame ones, dropping some. This sample has around 250,000 clones, with roughly nine tenths found just once. Sequences were obtained from peripheral blood. The receptors originated from a woman aged 60-70 years who had recovered from COVID-19.

CDR3 region: CASSPGDRGRGETQYF. The CDR3 DNA is TGTGCCAGCAGCCCGGGGGACAGGGGACGTGGGGAGACCCAGTACTTC. The gene calls are TRBV9 and TRBJ2-5; 10 bases fit TRBD1. V was pared by 4 bases and J by 5 bases, with 11 bases of the junction left unmatched. The CDR3 has 16 amino acids. Germline CDR1 SGDLS, CDR2 YYNGEE. Looking up the rest from reference TRBV9 and TRBJ2-5 gives the full variable domain: DSGVTQTPKHLITATGQRVTLRCSPRSGDLSVYWYQQSLDQGLQFLIQYYNGEERAKGNILERFSAQQFPDLHSELNLSSLELGDSALYFCASSPGDRGRGETQYFGPGTRLLVL.

The genes are TRBV7-2 and TRBJ2-1, with D possibly being TRBD2 (5 bases). Germline CDR1 reads SGHTA; CDR2 reads FQGNSA. Trimming stripped 5 bases from V and 0 bases from J, with 11 bases between. This CDR3 has 15 amino acids. The CDR3 DNA follows: TGTGCCAGCAGCGGGCAGAGCGGCTCCTACAATGAGCAGTTCTTC. Residues: CASSGQSGSYNEQFF. The full variable domain, rest sourced from reference TRBV7-2 and TRBJ2-1, is GAGVSQSPSNKVTEKGKDVELRCDPISGHTALYWYRQSLGQGLEFLIYFQGNSAPDKSGLPSDRFSAERTGGSVSTLTIQRTQQEDSAVYLCASSGQSGSYNEQFFGPGTRLTVL.

Comments on this clone: At one end the junction does not follow the germline gene, possibly because of a read error. The chain carries TRBV7-7 and TRBJ2-2; 8 bases line up with TRBD1. This CDR3 region has 15 residues. The V gene's germline CDR1 is SSHAT and CDR2 FNYEAQ (reference sequence). CDR3 in DNA: TGTGCTAGCAGCTCGGACAGGGCCGGAATCGGGGAGCTGTTTTTT. This encodes CASSSDRAGIGELFF.

The V gene is TRBV23-1, the J gene TRBJ1-6; 8 bases line up with TRBD1. TRBV23-1 is labeled an ORF, and its function is uncertain. With 4 bases clipped from V and 1 base from J, the junction kept 9 bases outside the gene matches. CDR3 length equals 18 residues. For the CDR3, the DNA is TGCGCCAGCAGTCCCGGACAGGGACAGGCTTCCTATAATTCACCCCTCCACTTT. Translation: CASSPGQGQASYNSPLHF.

This clone was detected a few times. The chain combines TRBV19 with TRBJ1-2, with D possibly TRBD1 on 5 matching bases. CDR1 and CDR2 from the germline V gene are LNHDA and SQIVND (reference sequence). The germline V and J ends were trimmed by 6 bases and 4 bases, with 12 bases remaining between them. The CDR3 is made up of 13 amino acids. The CDR3 reads CASRLDSLYGYTF. The CDR3 DNA reads as TGTGCCAGTAGGCTAGACAGCCTCTATGGCTACACCTTC.

The gene calls are TRBV23-1 and TRBJ1-6, with D possibly matching TRBD1 (6 bases). TRBV23-1 is given ORF status, its function remaining uncertain. Between the trimmed V and J ends, which lost 3 bases and 7 bases, there was a span of 22 bases. The CDR3 runs 18 residues. CDR3 DNA sequence: TGCGCCAGCAGTCAGGCCAGGGGATCAGCCGGCTCGAATTCACCCCTCCACTTT. Encoded protein: CASSQARGSAGSNSPLHF.

The chain recombines TRBV4-3 with TRBJ1-1; 10 positions agree with TRBD1. Germline V gene sequence: CDR1 LGHNA, CDR2 YSLEER. Trimming removed 4 bases from V and 5 bases from J; junction bases left unmatched: 4. The CDR3 runs 14 residues. In DNA form, the CDR3 reads TGCGCCAGCAGCCCGGGACAGGGGTGGACTGAAGCTTTCTTT. Translated, it gives CASSPGQGWTEAFF.

J is TRBJ2-7 and V is TRBV5-1; D might be TRBD2 (6 bases). The CDR3 extends over 14 amino acids. From germline, CDR1 is SGHRS and CDR2 YFSETQ. The ends were cut back, 0 bases at V and 3 bases at J, with 10 bases in the middle. For the CDR3, the DNA is TGCGCCAGCAGCTTGGTTGGAGGGAGCTACGAGCAGTACTTC. Translating it yields CASSLVGGSYEQYF.